This TCR beta chain comes out of a study of shared clonotypes between healthy human individuals. Broader study findings: Clonotype sharing among donors was expected to depend on sequencing depth.

This clone was seen a single time. What it binds is unknown. Trimming left V 3 bases short and J 5 bases short, with 8 bases between. This CDR3 spans 12 amino acids. Germline V gene data show CDR1 as MNHNY and CDR2 as SVGAGI (reference sequence). The authors ran the assay at deep level. The authors ran unsorted PBMC replicate PCRs on about 300 ng DNA, 25,000 to 35,000 T cell genomes. Profiling relied on immunoSEQ multiplex PCR, and the TCRdb table lists in-frame clones only, not all of them. In the table there are about 470,000 clones, roughly 83% of which are singletons. Nashville, Tennessee was home to all donors, who were Caucasian adults.

V is TRBV6-6 and J is TRBJ2-7, with D unresolved. The receptor's source is a woman in her forties in good health. Some clones in this sample may be carry-over from other donors' samples. The sample was PBMCs. CDR3 residues: CASSYFRNEQYF. The DNA for the CDR3 is TGTGCCAGCAGTTATTTTCGCAACGAGCAGTACTTC.